These T cell receptor beta chains were read from a single sample in a study of blood T cell repertoires in COVID-19. Method: immunoSEQ multiplex PCR; TCRdb's copy keeps in-frame clones and lacks some. The sample includes 140,000 or so clones, about four fifths of them seen just once. The sample was peripheral blood. Every receptor here comes from a human donor in a cohort sampled during active COVID-19. Both conserved end residues are part of each CDR3. A D gene is named only where the DNA matches it firmly. Only some rows state a clone size, as once, few, many or a class for expanded clones.

CDR3aa,CDR3nt,v_gene,abundance,d_gene,j_gene
CASSLFRDSNGYTF,TGTGCCAGTAGTTTATTCCGGGACTCTAATGGCTACACCTTC,TRBV19,-,-,TRBJ1-2
CASSLTSGGVRDTQYF,TGTGCCAGCAGCCTAACTAGCGGGGGGGTCCGGGATACGCAGTATTTT,TRBV3-1/TRBV3-2,few,TRBD2,TRBJ2-3
CASSYGTTQETQYF,TGCGCCAGCAGCTACGGGACTACCCAAGAGACCCAGTACTTC,TRBV5-1,-,TRBD2,TRBJ2-5
CASSSSTSGGVREQFF,TGTGCCAGCAGCTCGTCTACTAGCGGGGGGGTCAGGGAGCAGTTCTTC,TRBV11-1,-,TRBD2,TRBJ2-1
CASSLDRGHEQYF,TGTGCCAGCAGCTTGGACAGGGGCCACGAGCAGTACTTC,TRBV5-4,-,TRBD1,TRBJ2-7
CASSLRPGLAGAETQYF,TGTGCCAGCAGCTTACGACCGGGACTAGCGGGGGCTGAGACCCAGTACTTC,TRBV11-2,-,TRBD2,TRBJ2-5
CASSSLTGSPPYEQYF,TGTGCCAGCAGTTCCTTGACAGGCTCACCCCCCTACGAGCAGTACTTC,TRBV27,-,-,TRBJ2-7
CASSLTGEVYTF,TGTGCCAGCAGCTTAACAGGGGAGGTCTACACCTTC,TRBV7-9,-,TRBD1,TRBJ1-2
CASSSQTSGGYNEQFF,TGTGCCAGCAGTTCCCAGACTAGCGGGGGTTACAATGAGCAGTTCTTC,TRBV28,-,TRBD2,TRBJ2-1
CAIKRGGENQPQHF,TGTGCCATCAAACGCGGAGGGGAAAATCAGCCCCAGCATTTT,TRBV10-3,-,-,TRBJ1-5
CASGNGGDLSGTQYF,TGTGCCAGCGGAAACGGAGGGGATCTTAGTGGGACCCAGTACTTC,TRBV2,once,-,TRBJ2-5
CASSQFGQGLGTEAFF,TGTGCCAGCAGCCAGTTCGGACAGGGACTGGGGACTGAAGCTTTCTTT,TRBV3-1/TRBV3-2,once,TRBD1,TRBJ1-1
CASSQVPHSYNEQFF,TGCGCCAGCAGCCAAGTCCCACACTCCTACAATGAGCAGTTCTTC,TRBV4-1,-,-,TRBJ2-1
CASSIGHANTGELFF,TGTGCCAGCAGTATTGGACATGCGAACACCGGGGAGCTGTTTTTT,TRBV11-3,-,-,TRBJ2-2
CASSIPQGLGFITEAFF,TGTGCCAGTAGTATACCCCAGGGTCTGGGTTTTATCACTGAAGCTTTCTTT,TRBV19,once,-,TRBJ1-1
CASSQEVAGRKASSYNSPLHF,TGCGCCAGCAGCCAAGAAGTGGCGGGACGGAAAGCGAGCTCCTATAATTCACCCCTCCACTTT,TRBV4-1,once,-,TRBJ1-6
CASRVRDRVDYGYTF,TGCGCCAGCAGGGTGAGAGACAGGGTGGACTATGGCTACACCTTC,TRBV5-1,-,TRBD1,TRBJ1-2
CASSLSGGRGAFF,TGTGCCAGCAGTTTGAGCGGGGGGCGAGGAGCTTTCTTT,TRBV12-3/TRBV12-4,-,-,TRBJ1-1
CASRRHEEYEQYF,TGTGCCAGCAGGCGTCACGAGGAGTACGAGCAGTACTTC,TRBV6-5,-,-,TRBJ2-7
CSATGIDTQYF,TGCAGTGCTACTGGCATAGATACGCAGTATTTT,TRBV20-1,once,-,TRBJ2-3
CASRDRVGDTQYF,TGTGCCAGCAGGGACAGGGTGGGAGATACGCAGTATTTT,TRBV6-5,-,TRBD1,TRBJ2-3
CASTDPPGGARGEKLFF,TGTGCCAGTACCGACCCCCCTGGAGGGGCTAGAGGTGAAAAACTGTTTTTT,TRBV19,-,-,TRBJ1-4
CASSSGINTEAFF,TGTGCCAGTAGTTCCGGGATCAACACTGAAGCTTTCTTT,TRBV19,-,-,TRBJ1-1
CASTGTGGANGYTF,TGTGCCAGCACCGGGACAGGGGGCGCGAATGGCTACACCTTC,TRBV6-5,many,TRBD1,TRBJ1-2
CASSFRDRGLASSGNTIYF,TGTGCCAGCAGCTTCCGGGACAGGGGTCTTGCGAGCTCTGGAAACACCATATATTTT,TRBV7-2,-,TRBD1,TRBJ1-3
CASTRTAPQETQYF,TGTGCCAGCACCCGGACAGCCCCCCAAGAGACCCAGTACTTC,TRBV3-1/TRBV3-2,-,-,TRBJ2-5
CAITEERLNTGELFF,TGTGCCATCACCGAGGAGCGGCTGAACACCGGGGAGCTGTTTTTT,TRBV10-3,-,-,TRBJ2-2
CASDDRGSGNTIYF,TGTGCCAGCGACGACAGGGGCTCTGGAAACACCATATATTTT,TRBV28,-,TRBD1,TRBJ1-3
CASSSPGRRSNEQFF,TGTGCCAGTAGTTCCCCGGGTCGGAGGAGCAATGAGCAGTTCTTC,TRBV19,-,-,TRBJ2-1
CASSWTPGDATDTQYF,TGCGCCAGCAGCTGGACCCCAGGGGACGCGACAGATACGCAGTATTTT,TRBV5-1,once,-,TRBJ2-3
CASSVDGGQGQPQHF,TGTGCCAGCAGCGTAGATGGGGGACAGGGTCAGCCCCAGCATTTT,TRBV9,-,TRBD1,TRBJ1-5
CASTPGGPPEMYYGYTF,TGTGCCAGCACCCCCGGGGGACCCCCCGAGATGTACTATGGCTACACCTTC,TRBV28,-,-,TRBJ1-2
CASSSPGSNTEAFF,TGTGCCAGCAGTTCCCCAGGATCGAACACTGAAGCTTTCTTT,TRBV6-5,-,-,TRBJ1-1
CASRTGMQQETQYF,TGCGCCAGCAGAACCGGGATGCAACAAGAGACCCAGTACTTC,TRBV5-1,-,-,TRBJ2-5
CASSPSEGGKLFF,TGTGCCAGCAGTCCATCGGAGGGGGGGAAACTGTTTTTT,TRBV28,-,-,TRBJ1-4
CASRIDPGRTEAFF,TGTGCCAGCAGGATAGACCCGGGGAGGACTGAAGCTTTCTTT,TRBV27,-,-,TRBJ1-1
CASSSLRRGANEQFF,TGTGCCAGCAGCTCCCTGCGGCGGGGGGCCAATGAGCAGTTCTTC,TRBV5-6,-,TRBD2,TRBJ2-1
CSARDGRNRFF,TGCAGTGCTAGAGATGGCAGAAATCGGTTCTTC,TRBV20-1,-,-,TRBJ2-1
CASSSTTRQGRQETQYF,TGTGCCAGCAGCTCGACCACGAGACAGGGAAGGCAAGAGACCCAGTACTTC,TRBV7-9,once,TRBD1,TRBJ2-5
CASSSGQDVTGELFF,TGTGCCAGCAGCTCGGGACAGGATGTTACCGGGGAGCTGTTTTTT,TRBV11-3,-,TRBD1,TRBJ2-2
CASSLRDRQTNTGELFF,TGTGCCAGTAGTCTACGGGACAGGCAGACGAACACCGGGGAGCTGTTTTTT,TRBV19,-,TRBD1,TRBJ2-2
CASRPGTSGARETQYF,TGTGCCAGCAGACCCGGGACTAGCGGGGCACGGGAGACCCAGTACTTC,TRBV9,-,TRBD2,TRBJ2-5
CASSLRGGLAANLEQYF,TGTGCCAGCAGCTTAAGAGGGGGACTAGCGGCGAATTTAGAGCAGTACTTC,TRBV7-3,-,TRBD2,TRBJ2-7
CASTPLTQGASVYGYTF,TGTGCCAGCACCCCATTGACACAGGGGGCCTCTGTCTATGGCTACACCTTC,TRBV27,-,TRBD1,TRBJ1-2
CATSPPGQPYEQYF,TGTGCCACCAGCCCCCCGGGACAGCCCTACGAGCAGTACTTC,TRBV15,-,TRBD1,TRBJ2-7
CASTLTGGTDTQYF,TGTGCCAGTACGCTGACAGGGGGCACAGATACGCAGTATTTT,TRBV19,-,TRBD1,TRBJ2-3
CASSLSVTVNGYTF,TGTGCCAGCAGTTTATCAGTGACAGTAAATGGCTACACCTTC,TRBV28,once,-,TRBJ1-2